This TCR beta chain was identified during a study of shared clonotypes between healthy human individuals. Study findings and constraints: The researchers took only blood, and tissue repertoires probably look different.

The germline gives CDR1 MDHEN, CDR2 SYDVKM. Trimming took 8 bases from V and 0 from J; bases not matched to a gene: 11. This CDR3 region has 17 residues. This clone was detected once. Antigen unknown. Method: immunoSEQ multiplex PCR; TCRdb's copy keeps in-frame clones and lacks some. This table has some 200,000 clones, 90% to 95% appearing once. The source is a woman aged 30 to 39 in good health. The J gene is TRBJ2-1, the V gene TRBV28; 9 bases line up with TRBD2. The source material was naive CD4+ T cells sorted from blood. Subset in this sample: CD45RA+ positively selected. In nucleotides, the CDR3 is TGTGCCAGCGGTCCTAGCGGGATCTCGAGCTCCTACAATGAGCAGTTCTTC. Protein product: CASGPSGISSSYNEQFF.